What follows are 11 T cell receptor beta chains derived from one specimen sequenced in a study of vaccination and CD4 T cells after COVID-19. The treatment denotes: approximately 11-day PBMC culture with coronavirus spike peptide pools or control peptides (ViraFEST assay). These TCRs are of unknown antigen specificity. Sequencing of the DNA from cultured CD4+ T cells was carried out with the Oncomine TCR Beta short-read assay. Each CDR3 protein is one row after TCRdb ran MiXCR on the PCR reads. This table holds around 14,000 distinct CDR3 sequences, 51% found once. The sample was CD4+ T cells from blood, cultured in vitro. The origin of the receptors is a human donor who had recovered from COVID-19.

This clonotype was found a few times. The rearrangement links TRBV20-1 to TRBJ1-1, with 10 bases lining up with TRBD1. V lost 3 bases to trimming and J lost 5 bases; unmatched junction nucleotides: 9. The germline gives CDR1 DFQATT, CDR2 SNEGSKA (reference sequence). CDR3 length: 15 amino acids. The CDR3 sequence is CSASRGQGGWTEAFF. The CDR3 region has the DNA TGCAGTGCTAGCCGTGGACAGGGGGGATGGACTGAAGCTTTCTTT.

This clonotype was observed once. The chain uses TRBV27 and TRBJ1-5; 7 bases are shared with TRBD1. Trimming removed 2 bases from V and 4 bases from J; junction bases left unmatched: 5. CDR1 and CDR2 from the germline V gene are MNHEY and SMNVEV (reference sequence). This CDR3 spans 15 amino acids. The CDR3 here is CASSLTRDRNQPQHF. CDR3 DNA sequence: TGTGCCAGCAGTTTAACCCGGGACAGAAATCAGCCCCAGCATTTT.

The rearrangement uses TRBV3-1 and TRBJ2-7, with 7 bases aligning to TRBD1. Per germline, CDR1 LGHDT and CDR2 YNNKEL (reference sequence). The CDR3 runs 13 residues. Trimming at V came to 4 bases and at J to 3 bases, leaving 3 bases not matched to a gene. The CDR3, as DNA: TGTGCCAGCAGCCTCTGGACAGGCTACGAGCAGTACTTC. This sequence encodes CASSLWTGYEQYF.

This chain links TRBV12-3 or TRBV12-4 with TRBJ1-1; D is undetermined. The V end was cut by 1 base, the J end by 7 bases, with 4 bases between. CDR3 length equals 11 residues. The CDR3 nucleotides read TGTGCCAGCAGTTTAGAAGGTGAAGCTTTCTTT. Its protein product is CASSLEGEAFF.

J is TRBJ2-7 and V is TRBV27, with a tentative D call TRBD2 (6 bases). Germline-derived CDR1 and CDR2 are MNHEY and SMNVEV (reference sequence). The V end was cut by 5 bases, the J end by 2 bases, with 19 bases between. CDR3 length: 16 amino acids. The DNA of the CDR3 is TGTGCCAGCAGTCCCTCCGGTTGGACTACCGCCTACGAGCAGTACTTC. Translated: CASSPSGWTTAYEQYF.

V gene TRBV20-1 combines with J gene TRBJ1-1, with 8 positions matching TRBD1. The CDR3 is made up of 11 amino acids. Germline CDR1 DFQATT, CDR2 SNEGSKA (reference sequence). Trimming at V came to 5 bases and at J to 6 bases, leaving 2 bases not matched to a gene. The CDR3 sequence is CSASQGAEAFF. The CDR3 DNA sequence: TGCAGTGCTTCACAGGGGGCTGAAGCTTTCTTT.

This clonotype has only one observation. The chain uses TRBV7-9 and TRBJ2-3, with 9 bases aligning to TRBD1. Germline CDR1 reads SEHNR; CDR2 reads FQNEAQ (reference sequence). The V gene end was trimmed by 5 bases and the J gene end by 4 bases; junction bases not matched to a gene: 4. This CDR3 comprises 14 residues. The CDR3 nucleotides read TGTGCCAGCAGCAGGGACAGGGAGGCAGATACGCAGTATTTT. Protein product: CASSRDREADTQYF.

V and J are TRBV18 and TRBJ1-5, with D hard to call. From germline, CDR1 is KGHSH and CDR2 LQKENI. The V end lost 2 bases, the J end lost 3 bases, and 8 bases lay between the germline ends. This CDR3 has 14 amino acids. The CDR3: CASSPGGSNQPQHF. DNA of the CDR3: TGTGCCAGCTCACCAGGCGGGTCCAATCAGCCCCAGCATTTT. The full variable domain, with the rest looked up from reference TRBV18 and TRBJ1-5, is NAGVMQNPRHLVRRRGQEARLRCSPMKGHSHVYWYRQLPEEGLKFMVYLQKENIIDESGMPKERFSAEFPKEGPSILRIQQVVRGDSAAYFCASSPGGSNQPQHFGDGTRLSIL.

This clonotype was counted only a few times. This sequence joins TRBV7-3 and TRBJ2-1; 9 nucleotides agree with TRBD2. V gave up 5 bases and J gave up 6 bases; unmatched junction bases: 5. Germline CDR1 is SGHTA and CDR2 is FQGTGA. The CDR3 loop spans 14 amino acids. This CDR3 reads CASSVASGVNEQFF. CDR3 coding DNA: TGTGCCAGCAGCGTGGCTAGCGGGGTCAATGAGCAGTTCTTC.

The chain has TRBV30 and TRBJ1-6, with D tentatively TRBD1 (6 bases). This CDR3 has 16 residues. Trimming took off 0 bases at V and 10 bases at J, with 19 bases between the two ends. In germline, CDR1 is GTSNPN, CDR2 SVGIG (reference sequence). Here the CDR3 reads CAWSVSRVTGRSPLHF. In nucleotides, the CDR3 is TGTGCCTGGAGTGTCTCACGAGTTACAGGGAGGTCACCCCTCCACTTT.

The chain combines TRBV5-1 with TRBJ2-3, with D possibly matching TRBD2 (6 bases). V lost 2 bases and J lost 5, with 6 bases in between. The length of the CDR3 is 12 residues. Per the germline V gene, CDR1 is SGHRS and CDR2 is YFSETQ. The CDR3 spells CASSLAGDTQYF. CDR3 nucleotide sequence: TGCGCCAGCAGCTTAGCGGGAGATACGCAGTATTTT.